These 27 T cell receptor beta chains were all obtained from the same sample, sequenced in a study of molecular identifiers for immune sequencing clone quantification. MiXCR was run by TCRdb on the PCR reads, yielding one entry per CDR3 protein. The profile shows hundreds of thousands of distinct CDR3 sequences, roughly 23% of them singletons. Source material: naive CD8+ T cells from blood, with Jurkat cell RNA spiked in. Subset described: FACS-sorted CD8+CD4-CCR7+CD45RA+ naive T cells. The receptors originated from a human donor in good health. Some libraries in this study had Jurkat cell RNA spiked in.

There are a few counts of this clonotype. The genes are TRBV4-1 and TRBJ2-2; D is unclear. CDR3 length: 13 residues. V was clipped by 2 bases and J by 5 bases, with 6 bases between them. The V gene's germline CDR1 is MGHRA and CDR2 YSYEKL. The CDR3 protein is CASSQYTTGELFF. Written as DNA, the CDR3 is TGCGCCAGCAGCCAATATACGACCGGGGAGCTGTTTTTT.

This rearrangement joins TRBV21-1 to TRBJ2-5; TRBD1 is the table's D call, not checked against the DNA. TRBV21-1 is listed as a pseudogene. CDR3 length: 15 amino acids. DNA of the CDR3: TGTGCCAGCAGCAAGGGCGACCAGCGATTTGAGACCCAGTACTTC. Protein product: CASSKGDQRFETQYF.

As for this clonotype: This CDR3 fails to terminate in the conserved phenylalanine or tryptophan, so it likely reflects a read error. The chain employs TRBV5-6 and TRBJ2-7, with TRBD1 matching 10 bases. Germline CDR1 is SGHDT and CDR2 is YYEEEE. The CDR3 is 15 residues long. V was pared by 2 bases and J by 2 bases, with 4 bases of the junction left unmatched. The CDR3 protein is CASSFWDRGTYEQYC. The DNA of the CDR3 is TGTGCCAGCAGCTTTTGGGACAGGGGCACCTACGAGCAGTACTGC.

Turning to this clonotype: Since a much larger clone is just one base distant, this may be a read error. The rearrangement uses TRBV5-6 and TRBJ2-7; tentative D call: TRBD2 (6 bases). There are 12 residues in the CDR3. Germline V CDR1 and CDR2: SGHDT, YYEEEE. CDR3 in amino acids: CASSLQSGEQHF. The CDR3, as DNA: TGTGCCAGCAGCTTGCAGTCGGGGGAGCAGCACTTC.

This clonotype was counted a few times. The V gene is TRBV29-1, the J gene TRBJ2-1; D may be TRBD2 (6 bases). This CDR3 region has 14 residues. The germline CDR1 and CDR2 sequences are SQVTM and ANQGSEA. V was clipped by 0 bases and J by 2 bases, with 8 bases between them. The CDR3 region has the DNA TGCAGCGTTGAAGATGCTAGCGCCTACAATGAGCAGTTCTTC. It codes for CSVEDASAYNEQFF.

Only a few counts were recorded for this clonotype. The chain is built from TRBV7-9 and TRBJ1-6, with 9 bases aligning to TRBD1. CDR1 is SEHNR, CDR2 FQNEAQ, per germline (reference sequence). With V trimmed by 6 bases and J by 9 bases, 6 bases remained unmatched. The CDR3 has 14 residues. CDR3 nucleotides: TGTGCCAGCAGTTCGGGACAGGGCATTTCACCCCTCCACTTT. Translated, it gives CASSSGQGISPLHF.

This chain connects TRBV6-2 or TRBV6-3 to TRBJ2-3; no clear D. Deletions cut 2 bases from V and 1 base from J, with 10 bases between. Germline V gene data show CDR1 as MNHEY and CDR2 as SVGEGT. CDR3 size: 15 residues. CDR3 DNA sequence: TGTGCCAGCAGTTACCTCACGGACCGCACAGATACGCAGTATTTT. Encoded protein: CASSYLTDRTDTQYF.

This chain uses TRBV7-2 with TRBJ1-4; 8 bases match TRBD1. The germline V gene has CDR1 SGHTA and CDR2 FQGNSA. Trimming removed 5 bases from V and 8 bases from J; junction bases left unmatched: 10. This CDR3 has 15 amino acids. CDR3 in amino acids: CASSLRTGMTEKLFF. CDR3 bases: TGTGCCAGCAGCCTAAGGACAGGGATGACAGAAAAACTGTTTTTT.

The CDR3 is CSARSPPGSGRSYEQYF. DNA for the CDR3: TGCAGTGCTAGAAGTCCCCCGGGGAGCGGGAGGTCCTACGAGCAGTACTTC. This chain uses TRBV20-1 with TRBJ2-7, with TRBD2 matching 9 bases. V lost 2 bases, J lost 1 base, and 12 bases stayed unmatched. CDR3 length: 17 amino acids. The germline gives CDR1 DFQATT, CDR2 SNEGSKA (reference sequence).

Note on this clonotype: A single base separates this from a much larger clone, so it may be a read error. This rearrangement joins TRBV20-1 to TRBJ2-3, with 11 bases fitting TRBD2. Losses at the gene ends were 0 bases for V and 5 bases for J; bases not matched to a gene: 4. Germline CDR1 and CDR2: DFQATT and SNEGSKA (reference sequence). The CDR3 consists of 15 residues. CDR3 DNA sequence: TGCAGTGCTAGAGATCTCACTAGCGGGAGAGATACGCAGTATTTT. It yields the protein CSARDLTSGRDTQYF.

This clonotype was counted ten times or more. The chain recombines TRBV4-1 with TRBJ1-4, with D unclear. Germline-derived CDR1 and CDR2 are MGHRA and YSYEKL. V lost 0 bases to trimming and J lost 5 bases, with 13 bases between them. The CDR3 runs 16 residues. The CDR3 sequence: CASSQEQPNPNEKLFF. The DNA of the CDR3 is TGCGCCAGCAGCCAAGAACAGCCAAACCCCAATGAAAAACTGTTTTTT.

The CDR3 loop reads CASSIKGSAGGGLSSYEQYF. The CDR3 DNA reads TGTGCCAGCAGTATTAAGGGGAGTGCAGGGGGCGGCCTTAGCTCCTACGAGCAGTACTTC. This chain joins TRBV27 and TRBJ2-7, with 8 bases identical to TRBD1. With V trimmed by 5 bases and J by 0 bases, 21 bases remained unmatched. Germline loops: CDR1 MNHEY, CDR2 SMNVEV (reference sequence). CDR3 length: 20 residues.

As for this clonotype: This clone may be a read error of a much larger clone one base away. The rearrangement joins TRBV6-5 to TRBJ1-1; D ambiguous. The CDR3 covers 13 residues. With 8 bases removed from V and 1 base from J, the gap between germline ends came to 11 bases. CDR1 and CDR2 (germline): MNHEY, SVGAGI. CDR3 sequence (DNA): TGTGCCAGCTGTTCCCCATCGAACACTGAAGCTTTCTTT. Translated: CASCSPSNTEAFF.

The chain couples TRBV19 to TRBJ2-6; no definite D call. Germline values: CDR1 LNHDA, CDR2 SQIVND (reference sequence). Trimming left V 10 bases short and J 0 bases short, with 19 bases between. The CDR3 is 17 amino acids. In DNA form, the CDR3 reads TGTGCCACCTACCCTGGGTCAGAACCCTCTGGGGCCAACGTCCTGACTTTC. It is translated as CATYPGSEPSGANVLTF.

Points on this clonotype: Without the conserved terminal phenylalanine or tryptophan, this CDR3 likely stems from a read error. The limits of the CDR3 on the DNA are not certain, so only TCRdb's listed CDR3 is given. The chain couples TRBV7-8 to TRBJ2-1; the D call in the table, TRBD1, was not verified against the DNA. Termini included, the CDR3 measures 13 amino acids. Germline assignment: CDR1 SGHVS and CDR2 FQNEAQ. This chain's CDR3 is CASSLEGSWGPVL.

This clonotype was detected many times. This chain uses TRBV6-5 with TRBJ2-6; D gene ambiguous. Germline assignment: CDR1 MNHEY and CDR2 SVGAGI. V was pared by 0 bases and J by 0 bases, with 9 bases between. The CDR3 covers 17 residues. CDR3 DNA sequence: TGTGCCAGCAGTTACTCGTACTCCAGCTCTGGGGCCAACGTCCTGACTTTC. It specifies CASSYSYSSSGANVLTF.

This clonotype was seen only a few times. The CDR3 region is CASSDTPTDISYEQYF. CDR3 nucleotides: TGTGCCAGCAGTGATACCCCGACAGACATCTCCTACGAGCAGTACTTC. The chain carries TRBV7-6 and TRBJ2-7; possibly TRBD1 for D (5 bases). The CDR3 sequence is 16 residues long. V was clipped by 6 bases and J by 0 bases, with 18 bases between them. CDR1 and CDR2 (germline): SGHVS, FNYEAQ.

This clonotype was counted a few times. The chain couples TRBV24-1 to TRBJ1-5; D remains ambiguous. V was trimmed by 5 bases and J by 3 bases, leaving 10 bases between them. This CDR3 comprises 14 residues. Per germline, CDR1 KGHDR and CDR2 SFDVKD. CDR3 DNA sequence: TGTGCCACCAGTGTGTCAGGAGACAATCAGCCCCAGCATTTT. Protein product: CATSVSGDNQPQHF.

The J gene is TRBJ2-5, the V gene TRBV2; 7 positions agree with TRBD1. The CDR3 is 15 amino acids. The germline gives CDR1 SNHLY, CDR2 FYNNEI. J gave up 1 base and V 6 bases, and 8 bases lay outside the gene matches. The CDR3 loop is CASREGQLSQETQYF. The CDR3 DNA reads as TGTGCCAGCAGAGAGGGACAGTTGAGCCAAGAGACCCAGTACTTC.

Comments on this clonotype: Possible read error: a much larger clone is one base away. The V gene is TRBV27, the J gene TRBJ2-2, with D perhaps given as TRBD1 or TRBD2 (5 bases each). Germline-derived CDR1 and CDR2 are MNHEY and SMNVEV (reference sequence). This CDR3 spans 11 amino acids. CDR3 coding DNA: TGTGCCACTAGATGGACCGGGGCGCTGTTTTTT. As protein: CATRWTGALFF.

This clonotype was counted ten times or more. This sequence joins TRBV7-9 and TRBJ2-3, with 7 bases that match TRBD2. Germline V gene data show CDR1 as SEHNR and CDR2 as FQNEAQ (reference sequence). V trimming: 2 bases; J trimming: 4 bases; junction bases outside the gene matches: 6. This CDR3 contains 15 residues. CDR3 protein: CASSLRLAPADTQYF. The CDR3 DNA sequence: TGTGCCAGCAGCTTACGACTAGCACCCGCAGATACGCAGTATTTT.

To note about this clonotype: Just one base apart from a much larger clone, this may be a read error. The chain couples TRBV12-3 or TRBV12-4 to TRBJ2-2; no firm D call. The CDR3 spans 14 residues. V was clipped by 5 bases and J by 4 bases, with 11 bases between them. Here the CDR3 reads CASSMERRTGELFF. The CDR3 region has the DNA TGTGCCAGCAGTATGGAGCGTCGCACCGGGGAGCTGTTTTTT.

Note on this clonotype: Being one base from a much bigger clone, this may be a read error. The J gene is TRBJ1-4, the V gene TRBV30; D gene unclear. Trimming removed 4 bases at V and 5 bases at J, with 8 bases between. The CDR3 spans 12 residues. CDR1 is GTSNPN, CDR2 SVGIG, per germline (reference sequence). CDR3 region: CAWNGTNEKLFF. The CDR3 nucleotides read TGTGCCTGGAACGGCACCAATGAAAAACTGTTTTTT.

CDR3 loop: CASSLARSQRHYGYTF. For the CDR3, the DNA is TGTGCCAGCAGCTTAGCGCGGTCCCAAAGGCACTATGGCTACACCTTC. The chain joins TRBV7-9 to TRBJ1-2; D not certain. This CDR3 spans 16 amino acids. Germline loops: CDR1 SEHNR, CDR2 FQNEAQ (reference sequence). V lost 0 bases to trimming and J lost 3 bases, with 14 bases between them.

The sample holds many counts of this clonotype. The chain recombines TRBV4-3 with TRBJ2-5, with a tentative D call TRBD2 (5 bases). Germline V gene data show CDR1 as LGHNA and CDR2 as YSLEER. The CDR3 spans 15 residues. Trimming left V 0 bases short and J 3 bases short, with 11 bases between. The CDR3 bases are TGCGCCAGCAGCCAAGAAGAGGGTTGGGAAGAGACCCAGTACTTC. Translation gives CASSQEEGWEETQYF.

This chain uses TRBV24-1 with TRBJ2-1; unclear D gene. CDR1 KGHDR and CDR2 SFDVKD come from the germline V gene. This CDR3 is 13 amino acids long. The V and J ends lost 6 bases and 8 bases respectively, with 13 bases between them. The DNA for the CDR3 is TGTGCCACCAGTCCTCCCCTCTTAGATGAGCAGTTCTTC. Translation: CATSPPLLDEQFF.

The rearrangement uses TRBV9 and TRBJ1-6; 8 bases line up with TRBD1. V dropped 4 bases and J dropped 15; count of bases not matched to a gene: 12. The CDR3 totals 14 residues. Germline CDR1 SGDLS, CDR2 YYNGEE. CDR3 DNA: TGTGCCAGCAGCAGGCGGGGACAGGCGGAGCTCCTCCACTTT. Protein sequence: CASSRRGQAELLHF.